The TCR beta chain described here comes from a study of cytomegalovirus exposure and HLA in healthy donors. On the study more broadly: Caucasian-associated ancestry cluster membership applied to about 77% of some 400 genotyped donors.

Germline V CDR1 and CDR2: MDHEN, SYDVKM. The V end was cut by 7 bases, the J end by 10 bases, with 14 bases between. This CDR3 comprises 12 residues. PCR was performed using 60 Vbeta and 13 Jbeta primers. Profiling relied on immunoSEQ multiplex PCR, and the TCRdb table lists in-frame clones only, not all of them. The sample holds some 180,000 clones; 77% are singletons and the top ten take 3.7%. This receptor was obtained from a woman aged 60-75 years in good health and CMV-seropositive. This chain connects TRBV28 to TRBJ2-1, with D uncertain. The sample was PBMCs. CDR3 DNA sequence: TGTGCCAGCACGACTGCCGGTCGGGAGCAGTTCTTC. Amino acid sequence: CASTTAGREQFF. Based on the CDR3 plus reference TRBV28 and TRBJ2-1, the full variable domain is DVKVTQSSRYLVKRTGEKVFLECVQDMDHENMFWYRQDPGLGLRLIYFSYDVKMKEKGDIPEGYSVSREKKERFSLILESASTNQTSMYLCASTTAGREQFFGPGTRLTVL.